Listed below are T cell receptor beta chains from one sample, sequenced in a study of cytomegalovirus exposure and HLA in healthy donors. Assay: immunoSEQ multiplex PCR; the TCRdb copy retains only in-frame clones and omits some. The table includes about 140,000 clones, 84% detected once. The specimen was PBMCs. These receptor sequences come from a woman in her twenties or thirties in good health and CMV-seronegative. Both conserved end residues are part of each CDR3.

CDR3 length	V gene	CDR3 protein
12	TRBV18	CASSLDRREQYF
15	TRBV5-1	CASSRTGIPNTEAFF
13	TRBV16	CASSPSDYNEQFF
15	TRBV18	CASSSSADGYNEQFF
11	TRBV2	CASRRAVEQYF
19	TRBV4-1	CASSQYPIRKTGRSTEAFF
14	TRBV5-1	CASSPLPANYGYTF
14	TRBV7-9	CASSLESGAYGYTF
16	TRBV14	CASSHRGRGERDTQYF
16	TRBV2	CASSDSPSGGGSEQFF
14	TRBV5-1	CASSKGLFQYEQYF
13	TRBV29-1	CSVERGSTDTQYF
14	TRBV12-2	CASRFGQPNPEQYF
16	TRBV9	CASSVGGQGIYNEQFF
10	TRBV20-1	CSAREYEQFF
15	TRBV6-6	CASSRLLTGGGGYTF
16	TRBV5-1	CASSLRPGSGGDEQFF
17	TRBV7-2	CASSLTPDHRENSPLHF
17	TRBV7-2	CASSLGIAGGGGHEQYF
13	TRBV28	CASKSGETEKLFF
15	TRBV7-2	CASSSMDRGNYGYTF
18	TRBV28	CASSDSYSFHYNTGELFF
13	TRBV6-1	CASSEGLGSEQFF
14	TRBV11-2	CASSLVAGVGELFF
15	TRBV2	CASNIEGVETQPQHF
16	TRBV7-8	CASSTGGTGVPYEQYF
16	TRBV9	CASSVGLAGGLDTQYF
17	TRBV9	CASSPRQGGSSYNEQFF
17	TRBV9	CASSPQGAGGADYGYTF
16	TRBV27	CASSLKLGQQGSGYTF
12	TRBV6-5	CASSRGGTEAFF
12	TRBV11-1	CASSGGGFWQFF
14	TRBV6-6	CASSYSQGVYEQYF
14	TRBV18	CASSPDRGSNEQFF
17	TRBV5-3	CARSRWTGREPYNEQFF
16	TRBV5-1	CASSLEVGQGISEQYF
15	TRBV10-3	CAISESTGLGYGYTF
15	TRBV7-6	CASSLAAGAPYEQYF
15	TRBV27	CASNSGDPSGQPQHF
15	TRBV19	CASSATGGASTEAFF
13	TRBV27	CASSSWGGTEAFF
16	TRBV9	CASSPSPGGQNQPQHF
14	TRBV4-1	CASSQESGNYGYTF
13	TRBV19	CASSRDGQGVAHF
13	TRBV27	CASSLVVGRELFF
16	TRBV18	CASSPATTSGANVLTF
15	TRBV29-1	CSVEGLAGGRETQYF
14	TRBV2	CAIDKTGGSYEQYF
15	TRBV5-1	CASSLDGSGGQPQHF
15	TRBV7-6	CASSLLVSRDYEQYF
14	TRBV7-9	CASSKGNMNTEAFF
16	TRBV6-6	CASKSGELVRSYEQYF
16	TRBV5-6	CASSLGRGGRRGEQFF
14	TRBV7-9	CASSLAWGGSQQFF
17	TRBV27	CASSFRHRDGFYNEQFF
13	TRBV14	CASSRQPSYEQYF
15	TRBV5-1	CASSRDRAVIDTQYF